This T cell receptor beta chain was identified during a study of a mutant IDH1 vaccine in newly diagnosed glioma. Whole-study context: During weeks 1, 3, 5, 7, 11, 15, 19 and 23, patients received eight vaccinations. First vaccine doses came 4-6 weeks after radiotherapy alone, or with temozolomide cycles. There were approximately 62% males and approximately 38% females among treated patients, whose mean age was approximately 38 years. Study results and caveats: Pseudoprogression appears to have had no connection to changes in top peripheral T cell clonotypes.

Stated time point: week 23, last vaccination. Every vaccine dose comprised 300 ug of mutant IDH1 20-mer peptide plus topical imiquimod. J lost 4 bases, V lost 3 bases, and 5 bases had no gene match. CDR1 is SGHTA and CDR2 is FQGNSA in the germline V gene. This CDR3 has 14 residues. Libraries were prepared by immunoSEQ multiplex PCR; TCRdb keeps only in-frame clonotypes and omits some of them. Of around 76,000 clones in the sample, around 83% were seen once. With respect to this clone: Its antigen is not known.

This TCR came from a woman aged 50 to 65 with glioma. The chain is built from TRBV7-2 and TRBJ2-5, with 7 positions matching TRBD1. The sample consisted of PBMCs, taken from a glioma patient whose treatment included an IDH1 peptide vaccine. For the CDR3, the DNA is TGTGCCAGCAGCTTCGCAAGGGGGCGAGAGACCCAGTACTTC. Protein product: CASSFARGRETQYF.